One sample yielded the 5 T cell receptor beta chains listed below, sequenced in a study of cytomegalovirus exposure and HLA in healthy donors. Libraries were prepared by immunoSEQ multiplex PCR; TCRdb keeps only in-frame clonotypes and omits some of them. The sample consists of 200,000 to 300,000 clones, over 75% of them appearing once. Sequenced material: PBMCs. These receptors were collected from a man aged 18 to 30 in good health and CMV-seropositive.

This chain uses TRBV7-2 with TRBJ2-2; no reliable D call. The CDR3 runs 15 residues. Deletions cut 5 bases from V and 1 base from J, with 11 bases between. CDR1 and CDR2 (germline): SGHTA, FQGNSA. CDR3 coding DNA: TGTGCCAGCAGCCCGGCCTTAGGGAACACCGGGGAGCTGTTTTTT. This gives the protein CASSPALGNTGELFF.

V and J are TRBV5-6 and TRBJ1-1; D is unresolved. The CDR3 covers 13 residues. Trimming stripped 4 bases from V and 0 bases from J, with 7 bases between. Germline V gene sequence: CDR1 SGHDT, CDR2 YYEEEE. The DNA of the CDR3 is TGTGCCAGCAGCGCTAACTTGAACACTGAAGCTTTCTTT. Encoded protein: CASSANLNTEAFF. The whole variable domain, filled in from reference TRBV5-6 and TRBJ1-1, reads DAGVTQSPTHLIKTRGQQVTLRCSPKSGHDTVSWYQQALGQGPQFIFQYYEEEERQRGNFPDRFSGHQFPNYSSELNVNALLLGDSALYLCASSANLNTEAFFGQGTRLTVV.

The V call is TRBV30, the J call TRBJ2-5, with 14 bases lining up with TRBD2. Germline CDR1 GTSNPN, CDR2 SVGIG (reference sequence). The ends lost 0 bases at V and 5 bases at J; junction bases unmatched: 5. This CDR3 has 16 amino acids. The CDR3 here is CAWSVGLAGVWETQYF. DNA for the CDR3: TGTGCCTGGAGTGTGGGACTAGCGGGAGTGTGGGAGACCCAGTACTTC.

V is TRBV5-1 and J is TRBJ2-1; maybe TRBD1 (5 bases). Per the germline V gene, CDR1 is SGHRS and CDR2 is YFSETQ. The V and J ends lost 4 bases and 6 bases respectively, with 11 bases between them. This CDR3 comprises 13 residues. This CDR3 reads CASSATASNEQFF. The CDR3 DNA follows: TGCGCCAGCAGCGCGACAGCCTCCAATGAGCAGTTCTTC.

CDR3 DNA sequence: TGTGCCAGCAGTGAAAGGAAGACTAGCCGGAGCTCCTACGAGCAGTACTTC. Residues: CASSERKTSRSSYEQYF. V is TRBV6-1 and J is TRBJ2-7, with 7 bases that match TRBD2. The CDR3 loop spans 17 amino acids. V trimming: 2 bases; J trimming: 0 bases; junction bases outside the gene matches: 10. The germline CDR1 and CDR2 sequences are MNHNS and SASEGT.